What follows describes a single T cell receptor (beta chain). This sample is part of a study of blood T cell repertoires in COVID-19. Study as a whole: From T cells, B-cell-depleted T cells, or PBMCs came the material, which was cDNA or gDNA.

Per the original data handling: Reference gene primer amplification in the assay estimated nucleated cell counts. Sequencing was performed with immunoSEQ multiplex PCR; in TCRdb, only in-frame clones are kept and a portion is missing. The DNA was the basis for D and trimming; V, J and clone size are from that table. The top ten clones hold 0.2% to 0.3% of a sample with around 700,000 clones, 85% to 90% of them seen once. The origin of this receptor is a woman between 18 and 29 years old with acute or convalescent COVID-19. Sequenced: peripheral blood.

Here the CDR3 DNA reads TGTGCCAGCAGCTTGCGGCCGGGACAGGGTTACGAGCAGTACTTC. Translated: CASSLRPGQGYEQYF. The chain uses TRBV5-6 and TRBJ2-7, with TRBD1 matching 9 bases. In germline, CDR1 is SGHDT, CDR2 YYEEEE. The CDR3 is 15 amino acids. V lost 1 base, J lost 4 bases, and 6 bases stayed unmatched.